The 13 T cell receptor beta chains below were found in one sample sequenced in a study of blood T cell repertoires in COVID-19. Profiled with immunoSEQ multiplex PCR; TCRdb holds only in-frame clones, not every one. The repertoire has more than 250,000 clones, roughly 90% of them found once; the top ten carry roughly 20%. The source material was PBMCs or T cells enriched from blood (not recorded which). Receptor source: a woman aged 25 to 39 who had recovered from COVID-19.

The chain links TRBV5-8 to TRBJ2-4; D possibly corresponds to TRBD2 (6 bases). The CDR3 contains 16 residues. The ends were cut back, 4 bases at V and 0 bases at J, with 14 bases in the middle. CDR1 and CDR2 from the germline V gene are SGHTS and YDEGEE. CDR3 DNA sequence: TGTGCCAGCAGCCGCCGATGGGGGGTAGCCAAAAACATTCAGTACTTC. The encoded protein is CASSRRWGVAKNIQYF.

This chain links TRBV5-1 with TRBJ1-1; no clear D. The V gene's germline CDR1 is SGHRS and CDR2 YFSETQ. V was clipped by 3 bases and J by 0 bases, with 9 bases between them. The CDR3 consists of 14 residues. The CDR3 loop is CASSSGLLNTEAFF. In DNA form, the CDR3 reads TGCGCCAGCAGCTCGGGTCTGCTGAACACTGAAGCTTTCTTT.

The CDR3 region has the DNA TGTGCCAGCAGTCCCCTCCCCCTAGCTAGGTACGAGCAGTACTTC. Amino acid sequence: CASSPLPLARYEQYF. The chain uses TRBV28 and TRBJ2-7; D is perhaps TRBD2 (5 bases). Looked up from germline, CDR1 is MDHEN and CDR2 is SYDVKM. Trimming shortened V by 5 bases and J by 4 bases, and 18 bases separated the two germline ends. This CDR3 spans 15 amino acids. Variable domain in full (rest from reference TRBV28 and TRBJ2-7): DVKVTQSSRYLVKRTGEKVFLECVQDMDHENMFWYRQDPGLGLRLIYFSYDVKMKEKGDIPEGYSVSREKKERFSLILESASTNQTSMYLCASSPLPLARYEQYFGPGTRLTVT.

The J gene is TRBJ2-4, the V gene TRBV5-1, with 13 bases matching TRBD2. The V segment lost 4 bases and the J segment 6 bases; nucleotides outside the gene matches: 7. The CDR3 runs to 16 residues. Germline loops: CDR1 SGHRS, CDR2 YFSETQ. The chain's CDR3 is CASSLGTSGVSNIQYF. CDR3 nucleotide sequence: TGCGCCAGCAGCCTAGGGACTAGCGGGGTATCAAACATTCAGTACTTC.

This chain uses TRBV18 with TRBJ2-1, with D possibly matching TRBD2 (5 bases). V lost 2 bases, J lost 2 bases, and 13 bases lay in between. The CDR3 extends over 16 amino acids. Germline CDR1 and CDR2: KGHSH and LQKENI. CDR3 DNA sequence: TGTGCCAGCTCACCATTCGGGATAGTAACCTACAATGAGCAGTTCTTC. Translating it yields CASSPFGIVTYNEQFF.

The CDR3 here is CASSQGGRIVTEAFF. Written as DNA, the CDR3 is TGTGCCAGCAGCCAAGGGGGACGGATTGTGACTGAAGCTTTCTTT. This chain links TRBV7-2 with TRBJ1-1; D may be TRBD1 (6 bases). Germline V gives CDR1 SGHTA, CDR2 FQGNSA. This CDR3 contains 15 residues. V shed 5 bases and J shed 5 bases, with 18 bases lying between them.

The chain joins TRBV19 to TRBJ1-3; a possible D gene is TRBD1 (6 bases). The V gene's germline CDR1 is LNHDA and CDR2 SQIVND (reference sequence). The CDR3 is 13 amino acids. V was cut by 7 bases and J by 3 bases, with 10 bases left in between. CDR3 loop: CASTTGFGNTIYF. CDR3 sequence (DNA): TGTGCCAGTACCACAGGGTTTGGAAACACCATATATTTT.

CDR3 region: CAASSDITNSPLHF. In DNA form, the CDR3 reads TGTGCCGCCTCATCGGACATAACGAATTCACCCCTCCACTTT. The chain couples TRBV10-3 to TRBJ1-6, with TRBD1 as a possible D gene (5 bases). The germline V gene has CDR1 ENHRY and CDR2 SYGVKD. Trimming cost V 11 bases and J 7 bases, with 18 bases left between them. The CDR3 has 14 amino acids.

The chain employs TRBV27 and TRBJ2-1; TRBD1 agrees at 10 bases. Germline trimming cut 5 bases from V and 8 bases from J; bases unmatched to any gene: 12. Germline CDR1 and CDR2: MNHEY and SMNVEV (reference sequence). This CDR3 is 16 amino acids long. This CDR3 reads CASSPEPTGGLDEQFF. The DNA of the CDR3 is TGTGCCAGCAGTCCCGAGCCGACAGGGGGCTTGGATGAGCAGTTCTTC.

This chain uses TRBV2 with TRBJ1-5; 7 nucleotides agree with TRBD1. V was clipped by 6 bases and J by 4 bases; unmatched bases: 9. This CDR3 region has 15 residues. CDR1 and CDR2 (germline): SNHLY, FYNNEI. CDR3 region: CASRSDREENQPQHF. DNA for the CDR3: TGTGCCAGCAGATCCGACAGGGAGGAGAATCAGCCCCAGCATTTT.

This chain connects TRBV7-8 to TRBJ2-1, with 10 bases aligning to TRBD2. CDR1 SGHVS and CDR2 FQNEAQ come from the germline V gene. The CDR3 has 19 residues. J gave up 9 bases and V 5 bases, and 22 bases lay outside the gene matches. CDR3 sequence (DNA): TGTGCCAGCAGCGCCAGCCATACAGCGGGGGGGTACTGGAGGGGTGAGCAGTTCTTC. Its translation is CASSASHTAGGYWRGEQFF. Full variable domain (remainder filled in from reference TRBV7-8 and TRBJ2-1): GAGVSQSPRYKVAKRGQDVALRCDPISGHVSLFWYQQALGQGPEFLTYFQNEAQLDKSGLPSDRFFAERPEGSVSTLKIQRTQQEDSAVYLCASSASHTAGGYWRGEQFFGPGTRLTVL.

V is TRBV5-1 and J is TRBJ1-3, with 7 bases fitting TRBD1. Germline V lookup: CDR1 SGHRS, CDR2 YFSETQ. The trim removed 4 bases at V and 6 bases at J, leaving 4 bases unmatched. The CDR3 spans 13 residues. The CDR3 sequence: CASSETGSNTIYF. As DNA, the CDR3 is TGCGCCAGCAGCGAGACAGGGTCAAACACCATATATTTT.

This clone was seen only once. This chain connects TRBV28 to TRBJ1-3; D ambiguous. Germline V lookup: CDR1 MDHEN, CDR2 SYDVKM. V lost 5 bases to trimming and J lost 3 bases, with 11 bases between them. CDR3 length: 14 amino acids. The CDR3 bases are TGTGCCAGCAGTCTCGGGGAGGGTGGAAACACCATATATTTT. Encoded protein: CASSLGEGGNTIYF.